This TCR beta chain was identified in a study of blood T cell repertoires in COVID-19. About the research overall: Samples representing acute and convalescent COVID-19 were sourced from the United States, Italy and Spain. T cells, B-cell-depleted T cells, or PBMCs provided the cDNA or gDNA that served as material.

This clone was counted once. CDR1 SGHAT and CDR2 FQNNGV come from the germline V gene. J was trimmed by 2 bases and V by 3 bases; bases with no gene match: 3. This CDR3 region has 14 residues. Methods used by the authors: It was from reference gene primer amplification that nucleated cell counts were estimated. TCRdb keeps only in-frame clones here, not all; method: immunoSEQ multiplex PCR. The V and J calls and clone size come from that table; D and trimming were worked out from the DNA. This table has roughly 79,000 clones, 65% to 85% appearing once. The TCR was taken from a man aged 55-75 years with active or convalescent COVID-19. This chain uses TRBV11-2 with TRBJ1-2; 7 positions match TRBD1. Sequenced material: peripheral blood. This CDR3 reads CASSFETGNYGYTF. The CDR3 region has the DNA TGTGCCAGCAGCTTTGAGACAGGGAACTATGGCTACACCTTC.